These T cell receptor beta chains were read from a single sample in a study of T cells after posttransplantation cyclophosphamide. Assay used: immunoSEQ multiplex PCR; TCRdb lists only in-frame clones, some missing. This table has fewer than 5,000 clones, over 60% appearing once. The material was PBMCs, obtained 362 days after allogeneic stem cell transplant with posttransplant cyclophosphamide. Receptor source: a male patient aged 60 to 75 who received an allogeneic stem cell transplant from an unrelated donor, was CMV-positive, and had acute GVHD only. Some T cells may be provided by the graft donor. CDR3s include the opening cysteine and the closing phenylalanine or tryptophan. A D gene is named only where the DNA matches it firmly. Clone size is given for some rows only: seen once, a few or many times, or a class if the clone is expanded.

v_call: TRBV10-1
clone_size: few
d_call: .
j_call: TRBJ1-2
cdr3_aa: CASRHHGYTF
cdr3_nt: TGCGCCAGCCGACATCACGGCTACACCTTC

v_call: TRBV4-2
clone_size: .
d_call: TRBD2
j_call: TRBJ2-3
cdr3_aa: CASSQDPNTRLATDTQYF
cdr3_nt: TGTGCCAGCAGCCAAGATCCAAACACGAGACTAGCAACAGATACGCAGTATTTT

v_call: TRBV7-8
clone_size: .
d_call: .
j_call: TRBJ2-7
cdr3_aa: CASSQFQGEAYEQYF
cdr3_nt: TGTGCCAGCAGCCAATTTCAGGGTGAGGCCTACGAGCAGTACTTC

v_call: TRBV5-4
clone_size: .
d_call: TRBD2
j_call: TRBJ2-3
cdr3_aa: CASSSSGSGDTQYF
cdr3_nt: TGTGCCAGCAGCTCTAGCGGATCAGGGGATACGCAGTATTTT

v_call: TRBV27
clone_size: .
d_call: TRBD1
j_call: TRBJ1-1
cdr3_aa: CASSWTGDTEAFF
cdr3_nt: TGTGCCAGCAGCTGGACAGGGGACACTGAAGCTTTCTTT

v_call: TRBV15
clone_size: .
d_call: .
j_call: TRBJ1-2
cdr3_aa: CATSSRQGSYGYTF
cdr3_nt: TGTGCCACCAGCAGCCGTCAGGGGAGCTATGGCTACACCTTC

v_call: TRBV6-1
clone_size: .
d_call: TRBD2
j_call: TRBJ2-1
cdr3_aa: CASFLSGTRGNEQFF
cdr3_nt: TGTGCCAGCTTTTTGTCCGGGACTAGGGGTAATGAGCAGTTCTTC

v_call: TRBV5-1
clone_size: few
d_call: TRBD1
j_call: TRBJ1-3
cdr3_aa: CASSRGTAGNTIYF
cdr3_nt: TGCGCCAGCAGCCGAGGGACAGCGGGAAACACCATATATTTT

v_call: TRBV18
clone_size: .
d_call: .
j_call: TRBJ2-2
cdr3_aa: CASSPYEGLNTGELFF
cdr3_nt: TGTGCCAGCTCACCTTACGAGGGACTTAACACCGGGGAGCTGTTTTTT

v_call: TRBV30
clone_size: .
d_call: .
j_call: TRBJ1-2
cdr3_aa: CAWSREGDYGYTF
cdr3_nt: TGTGCCTGGAGTAGGGAAGGGGACTATGGCTACACCTTC

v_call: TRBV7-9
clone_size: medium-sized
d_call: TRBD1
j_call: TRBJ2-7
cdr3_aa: CASSFPGTGVEEQYF
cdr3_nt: TGTGCCAGCAGTTTTCCCGGGACAGGGGTTGAAGAGCAGTACTTC

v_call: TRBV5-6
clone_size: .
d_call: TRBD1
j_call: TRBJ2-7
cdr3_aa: CASSFGTGGVSYEQYF
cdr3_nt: TGTGCCAGCAGCTTCGGGACAGGGGGCGTTTCCTACGAGCAGTACTTC

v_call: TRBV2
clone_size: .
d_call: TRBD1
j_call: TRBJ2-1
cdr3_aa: CASRTGRNNEQFF
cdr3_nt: TGTGCCAGCAGGACAGGGAGAAACAATGAGCAGTTCTTC

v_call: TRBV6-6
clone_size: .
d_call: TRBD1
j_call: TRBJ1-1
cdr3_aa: CASSGRTGFTEAFF
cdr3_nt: TGTGCCAGCAGTGGCAGGACAGGGTTCACTGAAGCTTTCTTT

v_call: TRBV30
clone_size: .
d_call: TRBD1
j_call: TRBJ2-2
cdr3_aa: CASSGGMVGELFF
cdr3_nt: TGTGCCTCCTCAGGGGGTATGGTCGGGGAGCTGTTTTTT

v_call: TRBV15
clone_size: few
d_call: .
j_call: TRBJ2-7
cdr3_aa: CATSRTVSSYEQYF
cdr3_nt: TGTGCCACCAGCAGGACAGTATCCTCCTACGAGCAGTACTTC

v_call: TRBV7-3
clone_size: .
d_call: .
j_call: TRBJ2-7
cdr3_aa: CASSFLRGAVEQYF
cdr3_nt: TGTGCCAGCAGCTTCCTCCGTGGGGCGGTCGAGCAGTACTTC

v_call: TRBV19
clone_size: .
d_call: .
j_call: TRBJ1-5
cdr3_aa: CASSINYNQPQHF
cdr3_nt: TGTGCCAGTAGTATAAATTATAATCAGCCCCAGCATTTT

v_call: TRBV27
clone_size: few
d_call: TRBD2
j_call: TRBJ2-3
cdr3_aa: CASSGLAGVDTQYF
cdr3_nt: TGTGCCAGCAGCGGACTAGCGGGAGTTGATACGCAGTATTTT

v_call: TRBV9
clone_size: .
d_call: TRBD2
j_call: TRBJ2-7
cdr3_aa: CASSVRATSGTHEQYF
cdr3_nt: TGTGCCAGCAGCGTCAGGGCGACTAGCGGGACACACGAGCAGTACTTC

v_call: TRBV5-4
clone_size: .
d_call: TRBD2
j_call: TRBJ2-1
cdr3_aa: CASTGSGGARYNEQFF
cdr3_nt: TGTGCCAGCACAGGTAGCGGGGGGGCCCGATACAATGAGCAGTTCTTC

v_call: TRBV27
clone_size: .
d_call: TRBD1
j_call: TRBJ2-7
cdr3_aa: CASSYPGDRGVHEQYF
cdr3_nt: TGTGCCAGCAGTTACCCCGGCGACAGGGGGGTCCACGAGCAGTACTTC

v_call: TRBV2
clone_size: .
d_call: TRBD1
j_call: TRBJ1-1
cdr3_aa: CASGEQGVEAFF
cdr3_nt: TGTGCCAGCGGGGAACAGGGGGTTGAAGCTTTCTTT

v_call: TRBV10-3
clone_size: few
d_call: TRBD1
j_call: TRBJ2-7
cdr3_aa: CAISDSGQGTYEQYF
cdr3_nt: TGTGCCATCAGTGATTCCGGACAGGGGACCTACGAGCAGTACTTC

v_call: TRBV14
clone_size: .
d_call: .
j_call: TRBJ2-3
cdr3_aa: CASSQAGTLEGDTQYF
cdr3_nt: TGTGCCAGCAGCCAAGCCGGGACATTAGAGGGGGATACGCAGTATTTT

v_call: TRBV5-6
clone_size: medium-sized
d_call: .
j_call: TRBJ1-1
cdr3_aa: CASSLVISEEAFF
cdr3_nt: TGTGCCAGCAGCTTGGTAATCAGCGAAGAAGCTTTCTTT

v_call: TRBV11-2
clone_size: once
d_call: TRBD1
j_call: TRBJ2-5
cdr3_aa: CASSAPGQQETQYF
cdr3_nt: TGTGCCAGCAGCGCTCCGGGACAGCAAGAGACCCAGTACTTC

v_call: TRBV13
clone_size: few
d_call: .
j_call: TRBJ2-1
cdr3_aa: CASSPQQGHYNEQFF
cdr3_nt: TGTGCCAGCAGCCCCCAACAGGGTCACTACAATGAGCAGTTCTTC